This T cell receptor (beta chain) appears in the sequencing data of a study of cytomegalovirus exposure and HLA in healthy donors. As for the study in general: Researchers found that just over 80% of about 400 genotyped donors fell within the Caucasian-associated ancestry cluster. Study results and caveats: In terms of immune exposure information, only CMV serostatus was available. It was approximately 160 TCR beta chains that were listed as cytomegalovirus-associated.

Donors consisted of healthy bone marrow donors. Both 60 Vbeta primers and 13 Jbeta primers went into the PCR. The data were produced by immunoSEQ multiplex PCR, yet TCRdb's version contains in-frame clones alone and is incomplete. The sample shows 150,000 to 200,000 clones, roughly 73% of them seen only once. J lost 2 bases, V lost 5 bases, and 15 bases had no gene match. Looked up from germline, CDR1 is SEHNR and CDR2 is FQNEAQ (reference sequence). The CDR3 is made up of 18 amino acids. Comments on this clone: Its antigen remains unknown.

The specimen was PBMCs. The chain joins TRBV7-9 to TRBJ2-3, with 8 bases matching TRBD2. The TCR was taken from a woman aged 25 to 45 in good health and CMV-seronegative. CDR3 residues: CASSARSLAGEATDTQYF. The CDR3 DNA sequence: TGTGCCAGCAGCGCCCGTAGTCTAGCGGGCGAAGCCACAGATACGCAGTATTTT. The full variable domain, in which reference TRBV7-9 and TRBJ2-3 provide the parts outside the CDR3, is DTGVSQNPRHKITKRGQNVTFRCDPISEHNRLYWYRQTLGQGPEFLTYFQNEAQLEKSRLLSDRFSAERPKGSFSTLEIQRTEQGDSAMYLCASSARSLAGEATDTQYFGPGTRLTVL.